The present T cell receptor beta chain was sequenced within a study of cytomegalovirus exposure and HLA in healthy donors. PCR employed 60 Vbeta and 13 Jbeta primers. The table came from immunoSEQ multiplex PCR; TCRdb's copy has only in-frame clones and leaves some out. The sample carries about 170,000 clones, approximately 70% recorded once. This CDR3 is 14 amino acids long. Germline lookup yields CDR1 LNHDA and CDR2 SQIVND (reference sequence). V was shortened by 5 bases and J by 1 base, with 10 bases between the two germline ends. This clone was detected only a few times. This chain links TRBV19 with TRBJ2-3, with D unclear. The sequenced sample was PBMCs. This TCR was recovered from a man in his forties or fifties in good health and CMV-seropositive. The CDR3 here is CASSPRIGTDTQYF. The CDR3 DNA follows: TGTGCCAGTAGTCCCAGGATCGGCACAGATACGCAGTATTTT. The full variable domain, completed using reference TRBV19 and TRBJ2-3, is DGGITQSPKYLFRKEGQNVTLSCEQNLNHDAMYWYRQDPGQGLRLIYYSQIVNDFQKGDIAEGYSVSREKKESFPLTVTSAQKNPTAFYLCASSPRIGTDTQYFGPGTRLTVL.